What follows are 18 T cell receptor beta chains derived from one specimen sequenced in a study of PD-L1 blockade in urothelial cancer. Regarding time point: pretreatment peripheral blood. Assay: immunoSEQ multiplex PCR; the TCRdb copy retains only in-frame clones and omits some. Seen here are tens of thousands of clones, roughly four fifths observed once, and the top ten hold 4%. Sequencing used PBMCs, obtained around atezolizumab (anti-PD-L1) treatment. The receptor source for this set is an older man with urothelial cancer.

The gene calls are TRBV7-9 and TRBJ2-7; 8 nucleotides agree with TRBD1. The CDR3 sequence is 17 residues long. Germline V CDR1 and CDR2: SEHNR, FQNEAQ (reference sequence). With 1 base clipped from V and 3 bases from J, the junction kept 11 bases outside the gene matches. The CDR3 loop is CASSLGRGGQGNYEQYF. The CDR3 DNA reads TGTGCCAGCAGCTTAGGAAGGGGCGGACAGGGTAACTACGAGCAGTACTTC.

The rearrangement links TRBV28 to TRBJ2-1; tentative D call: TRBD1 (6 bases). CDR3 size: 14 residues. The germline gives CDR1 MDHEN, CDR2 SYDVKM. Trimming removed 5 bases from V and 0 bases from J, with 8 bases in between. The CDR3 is CASSEDSSYNEQFF. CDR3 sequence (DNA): TGTGCCAGCAGTGAGGACAGCTCCTACAATGAGCAGTTCTTC.

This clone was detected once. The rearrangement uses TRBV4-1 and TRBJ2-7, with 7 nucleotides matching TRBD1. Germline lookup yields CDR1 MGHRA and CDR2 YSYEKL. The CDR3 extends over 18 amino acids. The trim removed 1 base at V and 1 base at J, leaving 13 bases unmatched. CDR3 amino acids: CASSQGVPGTAKSYEQYF. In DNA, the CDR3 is TGCGCCAGCAGCCAAGGAGTGCCCGGGACAGCGAAATCCTACGAGCAGTACTTC.

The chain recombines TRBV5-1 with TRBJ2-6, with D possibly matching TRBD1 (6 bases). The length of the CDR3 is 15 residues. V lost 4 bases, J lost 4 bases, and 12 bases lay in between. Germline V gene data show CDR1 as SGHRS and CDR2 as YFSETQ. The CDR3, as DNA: TGCGCCAGCAGCGCCCAGGGGCCCGGGGCCAACGTCCTGACTTTC. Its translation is CASSAQGPGANVLTF. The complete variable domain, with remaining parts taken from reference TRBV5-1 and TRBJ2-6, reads KAGVTQTPRYLIKTRGQQVTLSCSPISGHRSVSWYQQTPGQGLQFLFEYFSETQRNKGNFPGRFSGRQFSNSRSEMNVSTLELGDSALYLCASSAQGPGANVLTFGAGSRLTVL.

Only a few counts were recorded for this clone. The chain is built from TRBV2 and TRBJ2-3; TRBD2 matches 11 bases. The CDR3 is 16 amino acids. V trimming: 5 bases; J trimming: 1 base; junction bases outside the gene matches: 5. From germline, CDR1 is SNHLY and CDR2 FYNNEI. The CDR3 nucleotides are TGTGCCAGCAGTTCTCCTAGCGGGGGGCGCACAGATACGCAGTATTTT. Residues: CASSSPSGGRTDTQYF.

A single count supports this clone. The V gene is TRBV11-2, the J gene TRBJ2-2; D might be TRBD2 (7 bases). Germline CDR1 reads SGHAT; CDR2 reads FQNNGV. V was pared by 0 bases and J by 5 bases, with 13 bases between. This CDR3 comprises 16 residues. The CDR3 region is CASSLEGGGRTGELFF. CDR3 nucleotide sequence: TGTGCCAGCAGCTTAGAGGGAGGGGGGCGGACCGGGGAGCTGTTTTTT.

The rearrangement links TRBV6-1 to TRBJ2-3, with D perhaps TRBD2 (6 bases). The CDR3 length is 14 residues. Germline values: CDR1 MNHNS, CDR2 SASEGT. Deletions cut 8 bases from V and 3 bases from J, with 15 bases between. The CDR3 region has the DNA TGTGCCAGCCGGGGGTTTGGGGGGACAGATACGCAGTATTTT. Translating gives CASRGFGGTDTQYF.

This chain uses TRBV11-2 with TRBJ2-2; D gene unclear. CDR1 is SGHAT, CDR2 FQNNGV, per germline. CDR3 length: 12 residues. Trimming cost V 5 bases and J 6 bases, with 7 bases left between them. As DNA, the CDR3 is TGTGCCAGCAGCCCATCCCCCGGGGAGCTGTTTTTT. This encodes CASSPSPGELFF.

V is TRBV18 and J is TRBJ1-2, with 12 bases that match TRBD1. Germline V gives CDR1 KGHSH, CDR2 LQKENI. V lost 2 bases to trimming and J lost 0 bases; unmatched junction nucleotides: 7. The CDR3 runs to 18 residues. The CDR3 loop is CASSPSGQGALSNYGYTF. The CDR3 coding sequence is TGTGCCAGCTCACCATCGGGACAGGGGGCCCTATCTAACTATGGCTACACCTTC.

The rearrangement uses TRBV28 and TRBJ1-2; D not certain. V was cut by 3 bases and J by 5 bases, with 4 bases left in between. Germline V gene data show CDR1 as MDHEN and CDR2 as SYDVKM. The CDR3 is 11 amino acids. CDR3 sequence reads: CASSLEYGYTF. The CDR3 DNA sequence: TGTGCCAGCAGTTTGGAGTATGGCTACACCTTC.

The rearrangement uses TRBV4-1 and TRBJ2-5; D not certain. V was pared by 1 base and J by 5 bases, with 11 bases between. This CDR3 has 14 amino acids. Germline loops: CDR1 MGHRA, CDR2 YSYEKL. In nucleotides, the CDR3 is TGCGCCAGCAGCCAAGTTCCGTCTTCGGAGACCCAGTACTTC. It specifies CASSQVPSSETQYF.

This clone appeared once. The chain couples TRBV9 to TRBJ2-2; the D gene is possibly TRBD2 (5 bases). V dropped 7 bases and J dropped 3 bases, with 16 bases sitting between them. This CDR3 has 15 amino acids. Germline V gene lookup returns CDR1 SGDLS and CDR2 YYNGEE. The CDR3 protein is CASRRGSMDTGELFF. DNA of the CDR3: TGTGCCAGCCGCCGGGGTAGCATGGACACCGGGGAGCTGTTTTTT.

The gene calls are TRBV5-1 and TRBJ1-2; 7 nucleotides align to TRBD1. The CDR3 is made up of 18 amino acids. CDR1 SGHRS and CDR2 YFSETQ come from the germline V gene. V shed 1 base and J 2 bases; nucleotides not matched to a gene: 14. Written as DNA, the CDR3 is TGCGCCAGCAGCTTGACCCCGTCCGGGACAGCCTCGAACTATGGCTACACCTTC. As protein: CASSLTPSGTASNYGYTF.

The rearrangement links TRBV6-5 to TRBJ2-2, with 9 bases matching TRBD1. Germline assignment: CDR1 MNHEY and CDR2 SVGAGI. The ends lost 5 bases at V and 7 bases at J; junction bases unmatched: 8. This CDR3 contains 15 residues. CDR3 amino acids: CASSPHSTGGGELFF. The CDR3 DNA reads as TGTGCCAGCAGTCCACATTCGACAGGGGGCGGGGAGCTGTTTTTT.

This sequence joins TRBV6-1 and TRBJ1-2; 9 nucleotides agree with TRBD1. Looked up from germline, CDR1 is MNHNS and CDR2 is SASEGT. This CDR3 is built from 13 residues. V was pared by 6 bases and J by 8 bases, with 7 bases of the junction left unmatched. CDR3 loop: CASSLRDRDGYTF. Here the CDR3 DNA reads TGTGCCAGCAGCCTCCGGGACAGGGACGGCTACACCTTC.

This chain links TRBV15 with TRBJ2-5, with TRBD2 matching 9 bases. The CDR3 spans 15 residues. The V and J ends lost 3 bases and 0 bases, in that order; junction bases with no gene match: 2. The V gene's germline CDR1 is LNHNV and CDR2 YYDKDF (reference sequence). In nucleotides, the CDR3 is TGTGCCACCAGCAGGAGCGGGGGGCACCAAGAGACCCAGTACTTC. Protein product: CATSRSGGHQETQYF.

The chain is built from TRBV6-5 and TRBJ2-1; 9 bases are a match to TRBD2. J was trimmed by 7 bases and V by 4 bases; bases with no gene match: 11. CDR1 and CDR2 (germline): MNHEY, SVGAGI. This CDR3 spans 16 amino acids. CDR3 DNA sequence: TGTGCCAGCAGTTCCTTGACTAGCGGAGGGTCGAATGAGCAGTTCTTC. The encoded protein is CASSSLTSGGSNEQFF.

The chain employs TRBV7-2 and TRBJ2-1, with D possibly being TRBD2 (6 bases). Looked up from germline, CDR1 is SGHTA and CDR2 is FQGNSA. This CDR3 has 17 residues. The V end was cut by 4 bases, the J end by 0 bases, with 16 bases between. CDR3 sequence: CASSSISGASSYNEQFF. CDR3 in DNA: TGTGCCAGCAGCTCGATTAGCGGAGCTAGCTCCTACAATGAGCAGTTCTTC.